In this sample, the clone carrying this T cell receptor beta chain turned up many times. What it binds is unknown. The data are from a study of T cells after posttransplantation cyclophosphamide. Whole-study findings and limits: After PTCy, TRB diversity resembled that of CNI/methotrexate controls.

TCRdb's table, derived via immunoSEQ multiplex PCR, lists solely in-frame clones and lacks some. Singletons are absent from the sample, which has about 25,000 clones. Germline CDR1 and CDR2: SEHNR and FQNEAQ (reference sequence). The CDR3 contains 13 residues. The ends were cut back, 2 bases at V and 4 bases at J, with 9 bases in the middle. This related bone marrow graft donor gave peripheral blood on the day of marrow donation. The specimen was PBMCs. V gene TRBV7-9 combines with J gene TRBJ2-7, with D unclear. The source is a woman between 50 and 59 years old in good health, CMV-negative, and a related stem cell transplant donor. The chain's CDR3 is CASSLIPLYEQYF. Written as DNA, the CDR3 is TGTGCCAGCAGCTTAATTCCACTTTACGAGCAGTACTTC.